The sample holds many counts of the clone carrying this TCR beta chain. Its antigen is as yet unknown. These data belong to a study of T cells in Graves' hyperthyroidism and ophthalmopathy. With a duration under 2 months, the hyperthyroidism was newly diagnosed in patients aged 18 to 65. Clinical symptoms, serum thyroxine and TRAb, thyroid ultrasound and orbital computed tomography together formed the diagnostic basis. V lost 6 bases and J lost 4; bases outside the gene matches: 10. There are 15 residues in the CDR3. Germline V CDR1 and CDR2: MDHEN, SYDVKM. Template material for amplifying TCR beta CDR3 regions consisted of RNA transcripts. A first-round RT-PCR of the TCR CDR3 used the HTBI primer set. TCRdb recomputed calls from the multiplex PCR reads with MiXCR, one row per CDR3 protein. Of 350,000 to 400,000 distinct CDR3 sequences in the sample, 15% were seen once. Study-wide results and limits: In the blood, most expanded thyroid clonotypes above 0.001 appeared as well. Median prediction lead before ophthalmopathy onset was about 6.7 months with the model.

The sequenced sample consisted of blood. The TCR comes from a woman aged 25 to 39 with Graves' hyperthyroidism. This chain uses TRBV28 with TRBJ1-1; 8 bases align to TRBD1. The DNA for the CDR3 is TGTGCCAGCAGCCTACCCTTGGGACAGGCCACTGAAGCTTTCTTT. Protein: CASSLPLGQATEAFF.